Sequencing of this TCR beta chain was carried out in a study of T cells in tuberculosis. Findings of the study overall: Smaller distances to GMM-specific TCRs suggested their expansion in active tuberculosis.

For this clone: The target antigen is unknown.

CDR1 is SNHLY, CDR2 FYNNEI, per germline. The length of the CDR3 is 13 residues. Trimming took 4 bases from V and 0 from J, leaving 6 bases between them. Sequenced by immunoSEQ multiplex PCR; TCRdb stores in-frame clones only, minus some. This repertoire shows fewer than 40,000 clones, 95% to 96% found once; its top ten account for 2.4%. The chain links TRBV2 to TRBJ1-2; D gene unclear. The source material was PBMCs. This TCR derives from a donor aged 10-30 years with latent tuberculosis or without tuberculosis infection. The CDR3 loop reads CASSAEANYGYTF. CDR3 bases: TGTGCCAGCAGTGCTGAGGCTAACTATGGCTACACCTTC. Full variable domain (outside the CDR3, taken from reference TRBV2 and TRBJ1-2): EPEVTQTPSHQVTQMGQEVILRCVPISNHLYFYWYRQILGQKVEFLVSFYNNEISEKSEIFDDQFSVERPDGSNFTLKIRSTKLEDSAMYFCASSAEANYGYTFGSGTRLTVV.